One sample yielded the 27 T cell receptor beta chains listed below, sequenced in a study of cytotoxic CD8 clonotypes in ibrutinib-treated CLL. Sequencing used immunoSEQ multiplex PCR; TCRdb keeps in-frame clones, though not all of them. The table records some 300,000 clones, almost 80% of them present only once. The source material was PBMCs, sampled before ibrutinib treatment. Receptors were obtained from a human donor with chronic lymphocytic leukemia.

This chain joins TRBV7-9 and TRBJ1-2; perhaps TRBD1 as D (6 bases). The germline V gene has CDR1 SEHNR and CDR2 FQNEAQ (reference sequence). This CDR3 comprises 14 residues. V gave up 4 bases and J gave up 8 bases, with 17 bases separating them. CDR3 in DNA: TGTGCCAGCAGCTCCGGACAGATTACGGGCGGCTACACCTTC. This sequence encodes CASSSGQITGGYTF.

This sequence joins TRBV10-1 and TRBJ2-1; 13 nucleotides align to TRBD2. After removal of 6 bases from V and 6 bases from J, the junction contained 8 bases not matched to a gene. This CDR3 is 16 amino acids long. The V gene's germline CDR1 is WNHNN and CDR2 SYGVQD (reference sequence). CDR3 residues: CASSALAGGPGNEQFF. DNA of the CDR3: TGCGCCAGCAGCGCACTAGCGGGAGGGCCGGGCAATGAGCAGTTCTTC.

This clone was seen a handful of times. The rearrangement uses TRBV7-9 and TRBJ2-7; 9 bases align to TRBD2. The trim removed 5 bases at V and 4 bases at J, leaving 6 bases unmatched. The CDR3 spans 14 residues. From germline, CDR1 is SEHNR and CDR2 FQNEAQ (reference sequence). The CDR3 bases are TGTGCCAGCAGCCTACTAGCGGGTGGTTACGAGCAGTACTTC. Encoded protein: CASSLLAGGYEQYF.

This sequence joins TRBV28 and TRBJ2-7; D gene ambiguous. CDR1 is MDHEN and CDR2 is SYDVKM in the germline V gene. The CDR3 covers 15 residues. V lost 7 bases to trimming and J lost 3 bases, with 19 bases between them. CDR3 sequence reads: CASNSPGQYGYEQYF. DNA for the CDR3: TGTGCCAGCAACTCACCCGGGCAGTACGGCTACGAGCAGTACTTC.

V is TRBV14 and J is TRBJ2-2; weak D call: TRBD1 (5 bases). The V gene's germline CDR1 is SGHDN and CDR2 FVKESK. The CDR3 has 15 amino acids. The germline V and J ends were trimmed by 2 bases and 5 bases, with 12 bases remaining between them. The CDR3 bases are TGTGCCAGCAGCCAATTAGGGGTGGTGACCGGGGAGCTGTTTTTT. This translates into CASSQLGVVTGELFF.

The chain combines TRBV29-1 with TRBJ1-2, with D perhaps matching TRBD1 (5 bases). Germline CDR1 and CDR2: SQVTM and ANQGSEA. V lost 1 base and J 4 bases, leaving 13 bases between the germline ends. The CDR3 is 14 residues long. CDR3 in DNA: TGCAGCGTTGAAGTTCGGGGGGTACCCTATGGCTACACCTTC. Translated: CSVEVRGVPYGYTF.

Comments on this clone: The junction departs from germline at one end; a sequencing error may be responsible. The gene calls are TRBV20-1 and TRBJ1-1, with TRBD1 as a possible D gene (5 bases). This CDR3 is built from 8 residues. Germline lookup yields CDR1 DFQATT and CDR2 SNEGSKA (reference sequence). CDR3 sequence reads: CSARGREF. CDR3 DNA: TGCAGTGCTAGAGGCAGGGAGTTT.

The CDR3 coding sequence is TGCAGTGCCCTGGGGAGTTCGCAGTATTTT. Translation: CSALGSSQYF. The gene calls are TRBV20-1 and TRBJ2-3, with TRBD2 as a possible D gene (5 bases). The CDR3 has 10 residues. V lost 6 bases to trimming and J lost 10 bases, with 11 bases between them. CDR1 is DFQATT, CDR2 SNEGSKA, per germline (reference sequence).

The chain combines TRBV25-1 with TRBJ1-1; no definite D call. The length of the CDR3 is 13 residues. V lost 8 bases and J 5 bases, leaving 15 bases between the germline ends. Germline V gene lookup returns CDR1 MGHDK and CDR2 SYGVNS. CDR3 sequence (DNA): TGTGCCAGCTTGTCAGGCCATGGGACTGAAGCTTTCTTT. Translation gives CASLSGHGTEAFF.

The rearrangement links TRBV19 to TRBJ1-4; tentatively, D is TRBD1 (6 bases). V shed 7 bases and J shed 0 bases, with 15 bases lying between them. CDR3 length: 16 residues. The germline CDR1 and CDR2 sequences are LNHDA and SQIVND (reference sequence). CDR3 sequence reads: CASINPKGATNEKLFF. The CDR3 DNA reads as TGTGCCAGTATCAACCCTAAGGGGGCAACTAATGAAAAACTGTTTTTT.

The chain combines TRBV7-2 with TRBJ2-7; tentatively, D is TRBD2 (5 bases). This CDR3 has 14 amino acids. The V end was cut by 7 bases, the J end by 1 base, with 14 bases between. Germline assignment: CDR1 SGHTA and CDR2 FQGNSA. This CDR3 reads CASKTNGDSYEQYF. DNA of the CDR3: TGTGCCAGCAAAACGAACGGGGATTCCTACGAGCAGTACTTC.

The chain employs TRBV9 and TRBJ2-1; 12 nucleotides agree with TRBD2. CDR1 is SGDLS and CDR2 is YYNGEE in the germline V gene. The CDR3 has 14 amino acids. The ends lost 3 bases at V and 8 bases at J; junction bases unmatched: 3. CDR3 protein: CASSGLAGVYEQFF. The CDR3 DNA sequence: TGTGCCAGCAGCGGACTAGCGGGAGTGTATGAGCAGTTCTTC.

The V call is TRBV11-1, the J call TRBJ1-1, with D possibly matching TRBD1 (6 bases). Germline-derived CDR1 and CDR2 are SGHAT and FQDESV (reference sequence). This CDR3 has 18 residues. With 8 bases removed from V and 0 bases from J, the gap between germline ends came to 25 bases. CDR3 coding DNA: TGTGCCAGCGAAGATCCCCGGGACACCGGGCGAATGAACACTGAAGCTTTCTTT. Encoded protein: CASEDPRDTGRMNTEAFF.

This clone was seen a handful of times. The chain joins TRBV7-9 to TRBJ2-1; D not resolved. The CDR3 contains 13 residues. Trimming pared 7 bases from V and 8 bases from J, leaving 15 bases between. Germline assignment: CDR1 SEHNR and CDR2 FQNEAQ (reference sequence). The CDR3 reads CASTTYFWDEQFF. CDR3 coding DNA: TGTGCCAGCACGACCTACTTTTGGGATGAGCAGTTCTTC.

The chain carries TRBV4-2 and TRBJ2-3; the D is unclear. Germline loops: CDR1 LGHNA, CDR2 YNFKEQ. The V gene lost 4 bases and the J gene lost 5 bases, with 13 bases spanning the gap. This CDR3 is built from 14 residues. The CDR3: CASSLFTAKDTQYF. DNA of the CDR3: TGTGCCAGCAGCCTCTTCACCGCAAAAGATACGCAGTATTTT.

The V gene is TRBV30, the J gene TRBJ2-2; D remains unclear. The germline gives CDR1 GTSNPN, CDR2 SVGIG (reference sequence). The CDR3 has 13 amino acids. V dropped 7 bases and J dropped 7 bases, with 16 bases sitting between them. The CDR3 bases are TGTGCCTCGGCCGGGTCGGTGGGCGGGGAGCTGTTTTTT. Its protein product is CASAGSVGGELFF.

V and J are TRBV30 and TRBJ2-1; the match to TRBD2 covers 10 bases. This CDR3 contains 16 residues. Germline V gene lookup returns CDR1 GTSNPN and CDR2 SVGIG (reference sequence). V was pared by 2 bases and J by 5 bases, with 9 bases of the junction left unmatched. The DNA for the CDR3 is TGTGCCTGGAGTTGGAGGCTAGCGGGAGTCCACAATGAGCAGTTCTTC. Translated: CAWSWRLAGVHNEQFF. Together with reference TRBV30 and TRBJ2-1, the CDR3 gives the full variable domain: SQTIHQWPATLVQPVGSPLSLECTVEGTSNPNLYWYRQAAGRGLQLLFYSVGIGQISSEVPQNLSASRPQDRQFILSSKKLLLSDSGFYLCAWSWRLAGVHNEQFFGPGTRLTVL.

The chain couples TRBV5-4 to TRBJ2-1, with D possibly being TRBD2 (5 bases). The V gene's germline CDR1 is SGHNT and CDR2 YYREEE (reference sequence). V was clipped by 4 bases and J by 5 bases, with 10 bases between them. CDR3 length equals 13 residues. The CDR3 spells CASSHDYNNEQFF. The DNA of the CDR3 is TGTGCCAGCAGCCACGACTACAACAATGAGCAGTTCTTC. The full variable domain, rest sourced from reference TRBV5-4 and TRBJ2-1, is ETGVTQSPTHLIKTRGQQVTLRCSSQSGHNTVSWYQQALGQGPQFIFQYYREEENGRGNFPPRFSGLQFPNYSSELNVNALELDDSALYLCASSHDYNNEQFFGPGTRLTVL.

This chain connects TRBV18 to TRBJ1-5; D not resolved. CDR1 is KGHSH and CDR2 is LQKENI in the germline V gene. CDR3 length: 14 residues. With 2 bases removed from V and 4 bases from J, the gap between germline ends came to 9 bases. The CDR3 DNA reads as TGTGCCAGCTCACCATCCGCCGGGAATCAGCCCCAGCATTTT. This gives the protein CASSPSAGNQPQHF.

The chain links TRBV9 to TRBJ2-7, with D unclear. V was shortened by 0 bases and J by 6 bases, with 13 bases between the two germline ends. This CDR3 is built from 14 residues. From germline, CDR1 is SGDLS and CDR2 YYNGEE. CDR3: CASSVEATFGEQYF. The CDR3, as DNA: TGTGCCAGCAGCGTAGAGGCTACATTCGGCGAGCAGTACTTC.

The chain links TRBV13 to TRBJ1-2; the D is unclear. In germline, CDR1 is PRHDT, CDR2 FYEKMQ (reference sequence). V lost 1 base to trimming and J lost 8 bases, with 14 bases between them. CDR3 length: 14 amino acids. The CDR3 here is CASSLVSGKLGYTF. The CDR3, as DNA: TGTGCCAGCAGCTTAGTAAGTGGGAAGTTAGGCTACACCTTC.

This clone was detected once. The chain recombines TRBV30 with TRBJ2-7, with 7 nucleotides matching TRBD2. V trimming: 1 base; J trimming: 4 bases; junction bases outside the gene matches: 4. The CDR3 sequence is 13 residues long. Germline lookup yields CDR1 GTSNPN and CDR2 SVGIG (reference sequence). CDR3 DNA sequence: TGTGCCTGGAGTGCTCGGGAGGCGTACGAGCAGTACTTC. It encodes CAWSAREAYEQYF. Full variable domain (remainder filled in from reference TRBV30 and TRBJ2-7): SQTIHQWPATLVQPVGSPLSLECTVEGTSNPNLYWYRQAAGRGLQLLFYSVGIGQISSEVPQNLSASRPQDRQFILSSKKLLLSDSGFYLCAWSAREAYEQYFGPGTRLTVT.

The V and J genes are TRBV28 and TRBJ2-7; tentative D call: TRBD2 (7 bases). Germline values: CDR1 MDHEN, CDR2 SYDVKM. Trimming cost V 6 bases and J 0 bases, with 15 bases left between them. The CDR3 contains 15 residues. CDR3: CASSPAGASSYEQYF. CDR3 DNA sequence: TGTGCCAGCAGCCCGGCGGGGGCGAGCTCCTACGAGCAGTACTTC. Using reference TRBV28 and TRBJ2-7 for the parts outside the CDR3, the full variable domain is DVKVTQSSRYLVKRTGEKVFLECVQDMDHENMFWYRQDPGLGLRLIYFSYDVKMKEKGDIPEGYSVSREKKERFSLILESASTNQTSMYLCASSPAGASSYEQYFGPGTRLTVT.

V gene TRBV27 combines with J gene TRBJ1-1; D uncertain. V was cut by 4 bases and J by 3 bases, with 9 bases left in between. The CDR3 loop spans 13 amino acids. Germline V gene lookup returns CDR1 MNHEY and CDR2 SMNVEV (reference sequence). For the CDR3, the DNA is TGTGCCAGCAGTTACGAGGGCTACACTGAAGCTTTCTTT. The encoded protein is CASSYEGYTEAFF.

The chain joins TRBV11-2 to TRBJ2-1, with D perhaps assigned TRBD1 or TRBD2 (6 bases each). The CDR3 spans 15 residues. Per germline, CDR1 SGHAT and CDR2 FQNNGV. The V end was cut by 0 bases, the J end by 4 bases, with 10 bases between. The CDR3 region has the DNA TGTGCCAGCAGCTTAGATAGGGGGACTTACAATGAGCAGTTCTTC. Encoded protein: CASSLDRGTYNEQFF.

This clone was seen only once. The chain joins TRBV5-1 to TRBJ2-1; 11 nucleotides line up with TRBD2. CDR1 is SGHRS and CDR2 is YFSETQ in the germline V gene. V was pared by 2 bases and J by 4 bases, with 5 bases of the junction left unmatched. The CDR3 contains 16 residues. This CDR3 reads CASSLPSGRFYNEQFF. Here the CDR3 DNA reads TGCGCCAGCAGCTTACCTAGCGGGAGGTTTTACAATGAGCAGTTCTTC.

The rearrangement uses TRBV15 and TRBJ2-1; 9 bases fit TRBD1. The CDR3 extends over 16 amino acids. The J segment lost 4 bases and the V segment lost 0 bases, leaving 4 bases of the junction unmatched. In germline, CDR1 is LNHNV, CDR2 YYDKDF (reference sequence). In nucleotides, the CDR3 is TGTGCCACCAGCAGAGAGGGGACAGGGATATACAATGAGCAGTTCTTC. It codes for CATSREGTGIYNEQFF.